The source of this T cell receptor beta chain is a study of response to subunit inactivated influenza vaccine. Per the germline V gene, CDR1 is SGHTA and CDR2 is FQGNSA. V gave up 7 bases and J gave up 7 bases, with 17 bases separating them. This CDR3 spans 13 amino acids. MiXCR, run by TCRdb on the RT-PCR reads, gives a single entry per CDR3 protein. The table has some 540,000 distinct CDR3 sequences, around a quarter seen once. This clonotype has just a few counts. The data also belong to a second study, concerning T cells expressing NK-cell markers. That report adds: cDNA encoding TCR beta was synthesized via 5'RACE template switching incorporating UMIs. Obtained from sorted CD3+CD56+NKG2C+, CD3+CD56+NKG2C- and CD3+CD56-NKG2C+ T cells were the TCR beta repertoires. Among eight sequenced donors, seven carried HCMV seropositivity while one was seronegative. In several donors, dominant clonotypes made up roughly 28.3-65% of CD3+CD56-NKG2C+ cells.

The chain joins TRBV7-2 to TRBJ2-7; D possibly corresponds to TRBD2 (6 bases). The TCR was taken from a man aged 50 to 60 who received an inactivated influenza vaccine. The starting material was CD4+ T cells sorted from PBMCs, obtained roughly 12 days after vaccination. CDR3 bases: TGTGCCAGCACCTATGGGCTTGGAGGGGAGCAGTACTTC. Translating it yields CASTYGLGGEQYF.